One sample yielded the 9 T cell receptor beta chains listed below, sequenced in a study of blood T cells in healthy people across ages. Primed by a sample-barcoded 5' primer and a J-beta primer mix, a second PCR proceeded for about 6 to 12 cycles. TCRdb called the 5' RACE reads again in MiXCR, with one record for every CDR3 protein. The table lists some 940,000 distinct CDR3 sequences, roughly 29% of them singletons. The same data also contributed to another study, on T cells of mothers and their children.

The sequencing sample was made of blood. These receptors were collected from a woman between 40 and 50 years old in good health.

This clonotype was seen ten or more times. V gene TRBV20-1 combines with J gene TRBJ1-1; D uncertain. The CDR3 runs to 15 residues. Germline CDR1 reads DFQATT; CDR2 reads SNEGSKA (reference sequence). V was trimmed by 1 base and J by 3 bases, leaving 15 bases between them. This chain's CDR3 is CSARGGLGGYTEAFF. The CDR3 DNA sequence: TGCAGTGCTAGAGGTGGATTGGGCGGATACACTGAAGCTTTCTTT.

This clonotype was seen many times. The chain uses TRBV20-1 and TRBJ2-1; D call uncertain. The germline V and J ends were trimmed by 3 bases and 3 bases, with 12 bases remaining between them. Looked up from germline, CDR1 is DFQATT and CDR2 is SNEGSKA (reference sequence). The CDR3 is made up of 14 amino acids. This CDR3 is CSARRGRFYNEQFF. CDR3 nucleotides: TGCAGTGCTAGGAGAGGTCGGTTCTACAATGAGCAGTTCTTC.

This sequence joins TRBV28 and TRBJ2-4, with D perhaps assigned TRBD1 or TRBD2 (5 bases each). CDR1 and CDR2 from the germline V gene are MDHEN and SYDVKM. V lost 5 bases and J 9 bases, leaving 14 bases between the germline ends. This CDR3 region has 13 residues. The CDR3 sequence: CASSPTGGGIQYF. The CDR3 nucleotides are TGTGCCAGCAGTCCCACGGGTGGGGGCATTCAGTACTTC.

The table lists this clonotype with a few counts. V is TRBV7-2 and J is TRBJ2-1; TRBD2 might be the D (6 bases). The V gene's germline CDR1 is SGHTA and CDR2 FQGNSA. V was cut by 3 bases and J by 6 bases, with 12 bases left in between. The CDR3 spans 14 residues. CDR3 coding DNA: TGTGCCAGCAGCTTGGCCACGGGGGTCAATGAGCAGTTCTTC. It translates to CASSLATGVNEQFF.

This sequence joins TRBV5-1 and TRBJ2-7; D might be TRBD2 (6 bases). This CDR3 has 16 amino acids. V was cut by 3 bases and J by 0 bases, with 16 bases left in between. Germline lookup yields CDR1 SGHRS and CDR2 YFSETQ. The CDR3 DNA sequence: TGCGCCAGCAGCTCGATCAGGGAGGCCGGCTCCTACGAGCAGTACTTC. Translation: CASSSIREAGSYEQYF.

This clonotype came up many times. This rearrangement joins TRBV10-3 to TRBJ2-7, with D possibly matching TRBD1 (6 bases). CDR1 is ENHRY, CDR2 SYGVKD, per germline. The V and J ends lost 10 bases and 3 bases respectively, with 16 bases between them. The CDR3 runs 13 residues. CDR3 coding DNA: TGTGCCACCCAGGGGCCCAGAGTCTACGAGCAGTACTTC. The encoded protein is CATQGPRVYEQYF.

The table lists this clonotype with many counts. This chain uses TRBV7-2 with TRBJ1-5, with D uncertain. The CDR3 consists of 15 residues. Germline V CDR1 and CDR2: SGHTA, FQGNSA. Trimming took 1 base from V and 6 from J, leaving 13 bases between them. DNA of the CDR3: TGTGCCAGCAGCTTAGTCCCCGGGGAAGGTCAGCCCCAGCATTTT. Protein sequence: CASSLVPGEGQPQHF.

This clonotype has a count of ten or more. This chain joins TRBV2 and TRBJ2-1; the D call may be TRBD1 or TRBD2 (5 bases each). The CDR3 runs 14 residues. Germline CDR1 reads SNHLY; CDR2 reads FYNNEI. V was cut by 6 bases and J by 4 bases, with 13 bases left in between. The CDR3, as DNA: TGTGCCAGCAGCGGGACGGGGTTTTACAATGAGCAGTTCTTC. This gives the protein CASSGTGFYNEQFF.

This clonotype was counted once. This sequence joins TRBV28 and TRBJ2-1; TRBD2 aligns across 9 bases. With 6 bases clipped from V and 4 bases from J, the junction kept 10 bases outside the gene matches. CDR3 length: 16 amino acids. Germline V CDR1 and CDR2: MDHEN, SYDVKM. The CDR3 DNA reads as TGTGCCAGCAGGCCACATAGCGGGGGCCTATACAATGAGCAGTTCTTC. Translating gives CASRPHSGGLYNEQFF.